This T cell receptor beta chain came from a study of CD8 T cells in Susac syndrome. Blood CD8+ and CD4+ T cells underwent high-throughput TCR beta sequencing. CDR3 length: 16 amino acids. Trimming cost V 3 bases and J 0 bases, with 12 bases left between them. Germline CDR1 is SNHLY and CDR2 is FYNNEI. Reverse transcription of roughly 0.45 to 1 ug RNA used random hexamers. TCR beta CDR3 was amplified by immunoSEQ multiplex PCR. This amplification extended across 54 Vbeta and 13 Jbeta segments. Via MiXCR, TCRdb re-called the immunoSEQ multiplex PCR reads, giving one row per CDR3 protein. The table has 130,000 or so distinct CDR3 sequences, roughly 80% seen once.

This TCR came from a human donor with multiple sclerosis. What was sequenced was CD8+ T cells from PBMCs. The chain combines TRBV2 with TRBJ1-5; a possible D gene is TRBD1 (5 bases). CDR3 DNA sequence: TGTGCCAGCAGTGATGAAGGGGCTTATAGCAATCAGCCCCAGCATTTT. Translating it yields CASSDEGAYSNQPQHF.